The rows below give T cell receptor beta chains drawn from one sample of a study of cytomegalovirus exposure and HLA in healthy donors. The data were produced by immunoSEQ multiplex PCR, yet TCRdb's version contains in-frame clones alone and is incomplete. The table shows 150,000 to 250,000 clones, with 65% to 90% occurring only once. Sequenced material: PBMCs. The receptor source for this set is a woman in her 30s in good health and CMV-seropositive. CDR3s include the opening cysteine and the closing phenylalanine or tryptophan.

v_call	j_call	cdr3_aa
TRBV9	TRBJ2-1	CASSVEGQGTYNEQFF
TRBV5-1	TRBJ2-7	CASSLEMTGGYEQYF
TRBV28	TRBJ2-7	CASSYLTSGNHEQYF
TRBV6-6	TRBJ1-5	CASSYLGATSNQPQHF
TRBV2	TRBJ1-5	CASQQGASNQPQHF
TRBV28	TRBJ2-1	CASSLTSYNEQFF
TRBV28	TRBJ2-7	CASSLRLVGYEQYF
TRBV28	TRBJ2-6	CASNLRGLAGLSGANVLTF
TRBV18	TRBJ2-5	CASSSQETQYF
TRBV5-1	TRBJ2-7	CASSLDGQANYEQYF
TRBV19	TRBJ1-2	CATEAGGYGYTF
TRBV28	TRBJ2-5	CASTQREETQYF
TRBV7-2	TRBJ2-1	CASSQIGSSYNEQFF
TRBV18	TRBJ2-7	CASSPPDRAVYEQYF
TRBV2	TRBJ1-1	CASSDGGLNTEAFF
TRBV18	TRBJ2-7	CASSDDSSYEQYF
TRBV18	TRBJ2-7	CASSPRGRDRASYEQYF
TRBV28	TRBJ2-7	CASSERLAGAPYEQYF
TRBV30	TRBJ2-1	CAWSGIAASSYNEQFF
TRBV27	TRBJ1-2	CASSLNWGRREYGYTF
TRBV11-3	TRBJ2-1	CASSLDGYEQFF
TRBV5-1	TRBJ1-1	CASSLGTGRQAEAFF
TRBV5-1	TRBJ2-5	CASGRTAQETQYF
TRBV5-4	TRBJ1-1	CASSDGTGETTEAFF
TRBV5-1	TRBJ2-7	CASSFTRATARDEQYF
TRBV10-3	TRBJ1-1	CAISAGSGAEAFF
TRBV29-1	TRBJ2-1	CSVVGDHSSYNEQFF
TRBV5-4	TRBJ2-5	CASSLQKDSGGGTQYF
TRBV6-1	TRBJ1-4	CASYPGGLDEKLFF
TRBV14	TRBJ2-1	CASSRGLARDEQFF
TRBV27	TRBJ1-1	CASSLFAGNTEAFF
TRBV5-1	TRBJ1-3	CASNPEQGATSGNTIYF
TRBV5-1	TRBJ2-3	CASSLFLAGGTDTQYF
TRBV4-1	TRBJ1-1	CASSQPLGQVEAFF
TRBV29-1	TRBJ1-1	CSYLPGTVNTEAFF
TRBV29-1	TRBJ2-3	CSVRLGGEDTQYF
TRBV5-6	TRBJ2-7	CASSLFRAGDEQYF
TRBV18	TRBJ1-2	CASSMNRETNYGYTF
TRBV5-1	TRBJ2-5	CASSIGGAGDPVETQYF
TRBV27	TRBJ2-1	CASSLGLSGRVYNEQFF
TRBV7-9	TRBJ1-5	CASSLGTIEGQPQHF
TRBV4-1	TRBJ2-2	CASSQDNFLVGSANTGELFF
TRBV6-5	TRBJ1-2	CASRAGFGGYTF
TRBV19	TRBJ1-1	CASIPGQGLNTEAFF
TRBV2	TRBJ2-1	CASRTGGNEQFF
TRBV28	TRBJ1-2	CASRRHPTNRKRHYGYTF
TRBV6-6	TRBJ1-2	CASSPTEDYGYTF
TRBV30	TRBJ2-5	CAWSPGRETQYF
TRBV18	TRBJ2-7	CASSPTSGTGYEQYF
TRBV27	TRBJ2-7	CASSTGQGNTYEQYF
TRBV10-3	TRBJ2-7	CAISRDREGRQYF
TRBV7-9	TRBJ1-4	CASSLQAPEKLFF
TRBV28	TRBJ1-2	CANQGGNQGYTF
TRBV5-4	TRBJ1-1	CASSLMVRTYGETEAFF
TRBV5-1	TRBJ2-2	CASSLGDSYDTGELFF
TRBV28	TRBJ2-7	CASSLFDRAHYYEQYF
TRBV11-2	TRBJ2-1	CASSPRVRVAYNEQFF
TRBV4-1	TRBJ1-5	CASSQTRVGNQPQHF
TRBV30	TRBJ2-1	CAWSGVYNEQFF
TRBV27	TRBJ2-1	CASSASGWSSYNEQFF